This T cell receptor beta chain emerged from a study of blood T cell repertoires in COVID-19. Trimming took 4 bases from V and 6 from J; bases not matched to a gene: 8. The CDR3 covers 14 residues. Germline-derived CDR1 and CDR2 are SGDLS and YYNGEE. The data were produced by immunoSEQ multiplex PCR, yet TCRdb's version contains in-frame clones alone and is incomplete. Among 95,000 to 110,000 clones listed, nearly 85% were seen once. Sequencing was carried out using peripheral blood. This clonotype originated in a human donor in a cohort sampled during active or convalescent COVID-19. The gene calls are TRBV9 and TRBJ2-7, with TRBD1 matching over 9 bases. The CDR3 protein is CASSTGTGFVEQYF. In nucleotides, the CDR3 is TGTGCCAGCAGCACCGGGACAGGGTTTGTCGAGCAGTACTTC.